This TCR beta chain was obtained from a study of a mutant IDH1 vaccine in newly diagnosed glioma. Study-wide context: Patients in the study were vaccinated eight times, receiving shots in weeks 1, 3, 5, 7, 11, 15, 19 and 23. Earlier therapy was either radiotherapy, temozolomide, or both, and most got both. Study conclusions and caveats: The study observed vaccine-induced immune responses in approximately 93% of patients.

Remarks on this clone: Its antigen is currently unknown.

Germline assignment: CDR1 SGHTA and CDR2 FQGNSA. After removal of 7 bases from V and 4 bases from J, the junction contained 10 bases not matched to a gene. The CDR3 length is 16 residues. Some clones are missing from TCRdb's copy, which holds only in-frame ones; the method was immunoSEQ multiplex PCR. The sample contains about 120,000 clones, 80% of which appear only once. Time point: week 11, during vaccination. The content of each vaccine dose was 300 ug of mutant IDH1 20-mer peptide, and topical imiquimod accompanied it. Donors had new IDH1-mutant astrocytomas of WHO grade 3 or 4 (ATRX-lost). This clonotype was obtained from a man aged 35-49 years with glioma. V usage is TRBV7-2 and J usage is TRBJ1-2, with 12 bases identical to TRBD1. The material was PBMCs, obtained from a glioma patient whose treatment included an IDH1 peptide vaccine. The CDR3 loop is CASTQGGQGAGYGYTF. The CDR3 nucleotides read TGTGCCAGCACCCAAGGGGGACAGGGGGCCGGCTATGGCTACACCTTC.